This T cell receptor (beta chain) was observed in a study of blood T cell repertoires in COVID-19 (dated by TCRdb to about 2020). Background on the whole study: Collaborator samples came from the United States, Italy and Spain and covered acute and convalescent phases of COVID-19. The material from the prospective study consisted of cDNA or gDNA derived from T cells, B-cell-depleted T cells, or PBMCs. The dataset comprised deeply sampled blood TCRbeta repertoires from subjects exposed to, actively infected with, or recovered from COVID-19. The repertoires were made available in a free public database intended to serve as a resource for research on the immune response to SARS-CoV-2. Samples were obtained from the ongoing ImmuneRACE study (first 160 participants) and from over 1,000 subjects provided by 6 global collaborators. The sample metadata nearly always contained a de-identified subject ID, COVID-19 status, age in years and sex. Where available, HLA class I and class II types were taken from metadata supplied by the sample provider and were not determined by assay-based typing.

TCRbeta CDR3 regions were amplified from genomic DNA using the immunoSEQ Assay, a bias-controlled multiplex PCR. Per the original workflow: Nucleated cell counts per sample were estimated from amplification of reference gene primers within the assay. To quantify the absolute abundance of each unique TCRbeta CDR3 rearrangement, sequence reads were collapsed and filtered. For each sample, productive Simpson clonality was calculated as the square root of Simpson's diversity index across productive rearrangements. TCRdb carries this immuneACCESS record with in-frame sequences only. Its versions omit some clonotypes, under half of them owing to an unresolved V gene in the studies checked, with the rest unexplained. That table gives V, J and clone size, and the DNA gave D and trimming. The sample data list a few hundred thousand clones, and roughly 82% of these were observed just once. Jointly, the top ten make up approximately 10% of the sample.

The CDR3 measures 16 amino acids from cysteine to phenylalanine. The read is trimmed to its CDR3 DNA, 48 bases read in frame from base 1. According to the germline V gene, CDR1 reads LGHNA and CDR2 reads YNFKEQ. At the junction V is shortened by 0 bases and J by 6 bases, with 17 bases in between. Each collaborating institution followed its own protocols to collect whole blood in K2EDTA tubes. For TCRbeta analysis, collaborators shipped samples in one of three forms: frozen whole blood, isolated PBMCs, or DNA extracted from either of those sample types. A word on this clone: No cognate antigen has been identified for it. Per-base qualities were not stored, and no clone one base away is much larger.

Paper-wide results and their limitations: The amount of clinical and demographic metadata varied by source and participant and was provided uncurated.

This chain is built from TRBV4-2 and TRBJ2-5, and possibly TRBD2, on 7 matching bases. This receptor was taken from a man between 45 and 60 years old with active or convalescent COVID-19. The sequenced material came from peripheral blood. The DNA is as follows: TGTGCCAGCAGCCAAGATGGGGGGGGCGCGGCAAAGACCCAGTACTTC. The translation is CASSQDGGGAAKTQYF.